The clone carrying this T cell receptor (beta chain) occurred a few times. The target antigen is unknown. The data were obtained in a study of T cells after yellow fever vaccination. Study-level background: Preparation of fractions with low cell numbers was performed using SMART-Seq v4 Ultra Low Input. Study outcomes and limitations: The booster saw the reappearance of most primary-vaccination clones (around 96% CD4, around 88% CD8). High-abundance clonotypes from the bulk population could contaminate FACS-sorted repertoires. Only a small proportion of the clonotypes turned up in both the CD4 and the CD8 compartments, likely arising from convergent recombination.

TCRdb re-called the 5' RACE reads with MiXCR, one entry per CDR3 protein. The table shows some 300,000 distinct CDR3 sequences, with approximately 10% occurring only once. The V gene lost 0 bases and the J gene lost 8 bases, with 22 bases spanning the gap. Germline V gene lookup returns CDR1 LGHNA and CDR2 YSLEER. The CDR3 runs 17 residues. The sequences come from CD4+ T cells sorted from PBMCs, collected 5 days after the yellow fever booster vaccination. This TCR derives from a man aged 18 to 30 who received the YFV17D yellow fever vaccine. The chain combines TRBV4-3 with TRBJ1-2, with D perhaps TRBD1 (5 bases). The CDR3 DNA reads as TGCGCCAGCAGCCAAGAGGGGGTCGGGAGCCGGATTCGGGGCTACACCTTC. Amino acid sequence: CASSQEGVGSRIRGYTF.